The TCR beta chain described here comes from a study of T cell responses to AZD1222 COVID-19 vaccine. Study-level results: In a largely white British group with more females than males, clonal diversity was possibly underestimated. Sampling captured repertoires only after the peak T cell response. Epitopes outside B.1.351 and B.1.1.7 mutated regions reportedly drew nearly half of spike TCRs. At baseline, just 6 or 7 AZD1222 recipients tested seropositive.

Some clones are missing from TCRdb's copy, which holds only in-frame ones; the method was immunoSEQ multiplex PCR. This sample has 100,000 to 120,000 clones, with around 80% found just once. Note on this clone: What it binds is not known.

This TCR derives from an adult in good health. This material consisted of peripheral blood, taken on day 0 of AZD1222 vaccination.

CDR3 sequence reads: CASSRGLEEVGTDTQYF. CDR3 DNA sequence: TGCGCCAGCAGCCGAGGACTTGAGGAGGTCGGAACAGATACGCAGTATTTT. The chain links TRBV5-1 to TRBJ2-3; D might be TRBD2 (5 bases). The length of the CDR3 is 17 residues. The germline V gene encodes CDR1 SGHRS and CDR2 YFSETQ. V was clipped by 4 bases and J by 3 bases, with 21 bases between them.